Below are 29 T cell receptor beta chains sequenced from a single sample in a study of graft-versus-host responses after intestinal transplantation. Assay: immunoSEQ multiplex PCR; the TCRdb copy retains only in-frame clones and omits some. Of roughly 80,000 clones in the sample, around 92% were seen once. Sequencing was performed on PBMCs, taken 98 days after intestinal transplantation. All receptors derive from a human patient who received an intestinal transplant, so some T cells may come from the graft donor.

This clone was seen just once. V is TRBV11-2 and J is TRBJ2-3; TRBD2 agrees at 9 bases. Germline loops: CDR1 SGHAT, CDR2 FQNNGV. This CDR3 has 18 residues. Trimming took 1 base from V and 2 from J; bases not matched to a gene: 10. The CDR3 nucleotides read TGTGCCAGCAGCTTAGGGATTAGCGGGGGTTCCTCCACAGATACGCAGTATTTT. Translated: CASSLGISGGSSTDTQYF.

The chain couples TRBV20-1 to TRBJ1-2; no reliable D call. This CDR3 spans 11 amino acids. The V gene's germline CDR1 is DFQATT and CDR2 SNEGSKA (reference sequence). Trimming cost V 6 bases and J 5 bases, with 10 bases left between them. CDR3 sequence: CSAGRVYGYTF. CDR3 bases: TGCAGTGCCGGGAGGGTTTATGGCTACACCTTC.

The chain links TRBV10-3 to TRBJ1-2; 11 positions match TRBD1. The J segment lost 5 bases and the V segment lost 4 bases, leaving 3 bases of the junction unmatched. CDR1 ENHRY and CDR2 SYGVKD come from the germline V gene. This CDR3 region has 14 residues. DNA for the CDR3: TGTGCCATCAGTGGGGGACAGGGGGAGTATGGCTACACCTTC. Translating it yields CAISGGQGEYGYTF.

V gene TRBV28 combines with J gene TRBJ2-7; 9 positions agree with TRBD2. Germline lookup yields CDR1 MDHEN and CDR2 SYDVKM. The CDR3 spans 14 residues. Trimming removed 4 bases from V and 3 bases from J; junction bases left unmatched: 4. The CDR3 is CASSWAGGNYEQYF. The CDR3 DNA is TGTGCCAGCAGTTGGGCGGGAGGGAACTACGAGCAGTACTTC.

The V and J genes are TRBV15 and TRBJ2-7; no clear D. Germline V gives CDR1 LNHNV, CDR2 YYDKDF (reference sequence). V lost 4 bases and J lost 3, with 10 bases in between. There are 13 residues in the CDR3. The CDR3 DNA is TGTGCCACCAGCACCGGGCTTCACTACGAGCAGTACTTC. It encodes CATSTGLHYEQYF. The full variable domain, completed using reference TRBV15 and TRBJ2-7, is DAMVIQNPRYQVTQFGKPVTLSCSQTLNHNVMYWYQQKSSQAPKLLFHYYDKDFNNEADTPDNFQSRRPNTSFCFLDIRSPGLGDTAMYLCATSTGLHYEQYFGPGTRLTVT.

V gene TRBV7-9 combines with J gene TRBJ2-7; D not resolved. The CDR3 is 14 amino acids. Trimming took 0 bases from V and 5 from J, leaving 11 bases between them. CDR1 and CDR2 from the germline V gene are SEHNR and FQNEAQ (reference sequence). This CDR3 reads CASSLAGNRNEQYF. CDR3 bases: TGTGCCAGCAGCTTAGCCGGAAATAGGAACGAGCAGTACTTC.

The rearrangement links TRBV5-5 to TRBJ1-1; 7 positions match TRBD1. The CDR3 length is 14 residues. The V segment lost 2 bases and the J segment 2 bases; nucleotides outside the gene matches: 3. The germline gives CDR1 SGHKS, CDR2 YYEKEE (reference sequence). The CDR3 is CASSFRDSNTEAFF. The CDR3 DNA reads TGTGCCAGCAGCTTCCGGGACAGCAACACTGAAGCTTTCTTT.

The V call is TRBV11-2, the J call TRBJ2-3, with a tentative D call TRBD1 (7 bases). The CDR3 runs 16 residues. Per germline, CDR1 SGHAT and CDR2 FQNNGV. The V end was cut by 1 base, the J end by 1 base, with 12 bases between. CDR3 bases: TGTGCCAGCAGCTTAGGGAGGGGGCGAGGCACAGATACGCAGTATTTT. It codes for CASSLGRGRGTDTQYF. Looking up the rest from reference TRBV11-2 and TRBJ2-3 gives the full variable domain: EAGVAQSPRYKIIEKRQSVAFWCNPISGHATLYWYQQILGQGPKLLIQFQNNGVVDDSQLPKDRFSAERLKGVDSTLKIQPAKLEDSAVYLCASSLGRGRGTDTQYFGPGTRLTVL.

In its sample, this clone was seen a few times. V gene TRBV5-1 combines with J gene TRBJ2-6; 8 positions match TRBD1. Per germline, CDR1 SGHRS and CDR2 YFSETQ. J lost 0 bases, V lost 3 bases, and 8 bases had no gene match. This CDR3 region has 18 residues. The CDR3 reads CASSYSGTGRSGANVLTF. The CDR3 bases are TGCGCCAGCAGCTACTCCGGGACAGGCCGCTCTGGGGCCAACGTCCTGACTTTC.

The chain links TRBV2 to TRBJ1-5, with D possibly TRBD1 on 5 matching bases. Trimming removed 5 bases at V and 2 bases at J, with 22 bases between. Germline assignment: CDR1 SNHLY and CDR2 FYNNEI. This CDR3 spans 18 amino acids. CDR3 sequence: CASSSDARDGGGNQPQHF. The DNA for the CDR3 is TGTGCCAGCAGTTCGGACGCCAGGGATGGGGGTGGCAATCAGCCCCAGCATTTT.

The rearrangement uses TRBV5-1 and TRBJ2-2; perhaps D is TRBD1 or TRBD2 (5 bases each). CDR3 size: 15 residues. Per the germline V gene, CDR1 is SGHRS and CDR2 is YFSETQ. The V gene lost 4 bases and the J gene lost 3 bases, with 13 bases spanning the gap. The CDR3 nucleotides read TGCGCCAGCAGCCTCCGGGACCTATACACCGGGGAGCTGTTTTTT. It codes for CASSLRDLYTGELFF.

The V gene is TRBV5-1, the J gene TRBJ2-1; a weak D match, TRBD1 (6 bases). CDR1 is SGHRS, CDR2 YFSETQ, per germline. V was cut by 2 bases and J by 2 bases, with 14 bases left in between. The CDR3 extends over 16 amino acids. The CDR3 region has the DNA TGCGCCAGCAGCTTAATGTGGGGGCCCACCTACAATGAGCAGTTCTTC. Its protein is CASSLMWGPTYNEQFF.

The chain carries TRBV2 and TRBJ1-2; tentative D call: TRBD1 (5 bases). Germline-derived CDR1 and CDR2 are SNHLY and FYNNEI. V was shortened by 7 bases and J by 8 bases, with 20 bases between the two germline ends. The CDR3 sequence is 14 residues long. The CDR3 bases are TGTGCCAGCAAGTTACGGGACGATCTGGAGGGCTACACCTTC. Protein product: CASKLRDDLEGYTF.

V gene TRBV11-2 combines with J gene TRBJ2-2; the match to TRBD1 covers 9 bases. The CDR3 is made up of 14 amino acids. Germline loops: CDR1 SGHAT, CDR2 FQNNGV. The junction had 2 bases not matched to a gene; V was cut back by 6 bases and J by 3 bases. CDR3 amino acids: CASSRTGDTGELFF. The CDR3 nucleotides read TGTGCCAGCAGTAGGACAGGGGACACCGGGGAGCTGTTTTTT.

This clone was seen more than once but under ten times. The gene calls are TRBV5-6 and TRBJ2-1, with D possibly called TRBD1 or TRBD2 (5 bases each). This CDR3 contains 16 residues. V was clipped by 4 bases and J by 2 bases, with 16 bases between them. The germline gives CDR1 SGHDT, CDR2 YYEEEE. CDR3 amino acids: CASSDGTKGAYNEQFF. The CDR3 DNA sequence: TGTGCCAGCAGCGACGGGACGAAAGGCGCCTACAATGAGCAGTTCTTC.

V usage is TRBV28 and J usage is TRBJ2-5, with D possibly being TRBD1 (7 bases). The CDR3 runs to 14 residues. Germline V gene data show CDR1 as MDHEN and CDR2 as SYDVKM. The V and J ends lost 5 bases and 4 bases respectively, with 14 bases between them. The CDR3 spells CASSPLRGVETQYF. CDR3 bases: TGTGCCAGCAGTCCCCTCAGGGGGGTAGAGACCCAGTACTTC.

The table lists this clone with a few counts. V usage is TRBV2 and J usage is TRBJ1-4, with a tentative D call TRBD1 (5 bases). The CDR3 covers 13 residues. V lost 6 bases and J lost 5, with 10 bases in between. The germline gives CDR1 SNHLY, CDR2 FYNNEI. The CDR3 nucleotides read TGTGCCAGCAGGAAAGGGGAAAATGAAAAACTGTTTTTT. Residues: CASRKGENEKLFF.

The chain links TRBV30 to TRBJ2-7, with D unclear. In germline, CDR1 is GTSNPN, CDR2 SVGIG (reference sequence). The CDR3 length is 16 residues. The germline V and J ends were trimmed by 3 bases and 3 bases, with 21 bases remaining between them. The CDR3 loop is CAWRESLVGTRYEQYF. DNA of the CDR3: TGTGCCTGGAGGGAGTCTCTGGTTGGAACCCGCTACGAGCAGTACTTC.

The V and J genes are TRBV5-4 and TRBJ2-7; maybe TRBD2 (5 bases). This CDR3 spans 13 amino acids. Germline CDR1 reads SGHNT; CDR2 reads YYREEE (reference sequence). Between the trimmed V and J ends, which lost 4 bases and 0 bases, there was a span of 8 bases. The CDR3 loop is CASSHSDSYEQYF. CDR3 bases: TGTGCCAGCAGCCATAGCGACTCCTACGAGCAGTACTTC.

The J gene is TRBJ2-7, the V gene TRBV11-2; D not certain. Trimming cost V 3 bases and J 9 bases, with 9 bases left between them. Germline V gene data show CDR1 as SGHAT and CDR2 as FQNNGV. The CDR3 runs 11 residues. CDR3 region: CASSLLDGQYF. CDR3 in DNA: TGTGCCAGCAGCTTGTTGGATGGGCAGTACTTC.

The CDR3 coding sequence is TGTGCCAGCAGTTATCACAATCTCTACGAGCAGTACTTC. Amino acids: CASSYHNLYEQYF. This chain uses TRBV6-5 with TRBJ2-7; D is ambiguous. CDR3 length equals 13 residues. V was shortened by 3 bases and J by 3 bases, with 9 bases between the two germline ends. The V gene's germline CDR1 is MNHEY and CDR2 SVGAGI.

The rearrangement joins TRBV7-3 to TRBJ2-1, with D possibly matching TRBD2 (6 bases). CDR1 SGHTA and CDR2 FQGTGA come from the germline V gene. The CDR3 totals 19 residues. V was cut by 5 bases and J by 0 bases, with 23 bases left in between. CDR3 in amino acids: CASSPVGLPLSTSYNEQFF. The CDR3 DNA reads as TGTGCCAGCAGCCCGGTGGGACTCCCTCTATCCACCTCCTACAATGAGCAGTTCTTC.

The rearrangement links TRBV6-5 to TRBJ1-4; TRBD1 might be the D (5 bases). The CDR3 contains 14 residues. V was pared by 6 bases and J by 8 bases, with 16 bases between. Germline assignment: CDR1 MNHEY and CDR2 SVGAGI. The CDR3 nucleotides read TGTGCCAGCAGCCCCGATGGGGGAGGAGAAAAACTGTTTTTT. Translation: CASSPDGGGEKLFF.

This clone has only one observation. The V call is TRBV19, the J call TRBJ2-3; 8 positions match TRBD2. The CDR3 covers 14 residues. CDR1 LNHDA and CDR2 SQIVND come from the germline V gene (reference sequence). Trimming cost V 9 bases and J 0 bases; bases outside gene matches: 5. CDR3 nucleotides: TGTGCCAGCCGTCGGGGGGGGAGCACAGATACGCAGTATTTT. Encoded protein: CASRRGGSTDTQYF.

This clone was counted a single time. The chain couples TRBV13 to TRBJ2-2; 8 nucleotides agree with TRBD1. V lost 5 bases to trimming and J lost 6 bases; unmatched junction nucleotides: 8. Germline CDR1 PRHDT, CDR2 FYEKMQ (reference sequence). This CDR3 contains 15 residues. The DNA of the CDR3 is TGTGCCAGCAGCCCCCGGACAGGGAGAGCCGGGGAGCTGTTTTTT. Encoded protein: CASSPRTGRAGELFF. Using reference TRBV13 and TRBJ2-2 for the parts outside the CDR3, the full variable domain is AAGVIQSPRHLIKEKRETATLKCYPIPRHDTVYWYQQGPGQDPQFLISFYEKMQSDKGSIPDRFSAQQFSDYHSELNMSSLELGDSALYFCASSPRTGRAGELFFGEGSRLTVL.

The chain employs TRBV7-6 and TRBJ2-7; possible D gene TRBD1, 5 bases. Germline V CDR1 and CDR2: SGHVS, FNYEAQ. The CDR3 consists of 15 residues. Trimming pared 1 base from V and 2 bases from J, leaving 12 bases between. The CDR3 is CASSLGDSVTYEQYF. As DNA, the CDR3 is TGTGCCAGCAGCTTAGGTGACAGTGTTACCTACGAGCAGTACTTC.

V gene TRBV5-1 combines with J gene TRBJ2-7, with unresolved D. Germline CDR1 is SGHRS and CDR2 is YFSETQ. Trimming cost V 4 bases and J 3 bases, with 11 bases left between them. The length of the CDR3 is 13 residues. CDR3 in amino acids: CASSDAFGYEQYF. Written as DNA, the CDR3 is TGCGCCAGCAGCGACGCGTTTGGCTACGAGCAGTACTTC.

CDR3: CASTLGHYSPLHF. For the CDR3, the DNA is TGCGCCAGCACCCTTGGACATTATTCACCCCTCCACTTT. The V gene is TRBV5-1, the J gene TRBJ1-6; D is possibly TRBD1 (5 bases). The CDR3 runs 13 residues. The germline V and J ends were trimmed by 6 bases and 8 bases, with 12 bases remaining between them. Germline V CDR1 and CDR2: SGHRS, YFSETQ. Filled out from reference TRBV5-1 and TRBJ1-6, the complete variable domain reads KAGVTQTPRYLIKTRGQQVTLSCSPISGHRSVSWYQQTPGQGLQFLFEYFSETQRNKGNFPGRFSGRQFSNSRSEMNVSTLELGDSALYLCASTLGHYSPLHFGNGTRLTVT.

The J gene is TRBJ2-7, the V gene TRBV18; D gene uncertain. Germline lookup yields CDR1 KGHSH and CDR2 LQKENI. The V end lost 5 bases, the J end lost 5 bases, and 7 bases lay between the germline ends. The CDR3 spans 11 residues. Here the CDR3 DNA reads TGTGCCAGCTCAAAGGAAAACGAGCAGTACTTC. Protein product: CASSKENEQYF. Variable domain in full (rest from reference TRBV18 and TRBJ2-7): NAGVMQNPRHLVRRRGQEARLRCSPMKGHSHVYWYRQLPEEGLKFMVYLQKENIIDESGMPKERFSAEFPKEGPSILRIQQVVRGDSAAYFCASSKENEQYFGPGTRLTVT.